This T cell receptor beta chain originates from a study of cytomegalovirus exposure and HLA in healthy donors. The PCR used 60 Vbeta and 13 Jbeta primers. Using immunoSEQ multiplex PCR, the repertoire was profiled, and TCRdb retains in-frame clones only, with some absent. The table includes tens of thousands of clones, roughly 80% detected once. J lost 4 bases, V lost 6 bases, and 16 bases had no gene match. Germline assignment: CDR1 MDHEN and CDR2 SYDVKM. CDR3 length: 17 amino acids. This clonotype was obtained from a man aged 35-49 years in good health and CMV-seronegative. Material for sequencing was PBMCs. J is TRBJ2-7 and V is TRBV28; TRBD1 matches 9 bases. The CDR3 sequence is CASRGRRDRVQWYEQYF. The CDR3 DNA sequence: TGTGCCAGCAGAGGCCGTCGGGACAGGGTTCAATGGTACGAGCAGTACTTC.